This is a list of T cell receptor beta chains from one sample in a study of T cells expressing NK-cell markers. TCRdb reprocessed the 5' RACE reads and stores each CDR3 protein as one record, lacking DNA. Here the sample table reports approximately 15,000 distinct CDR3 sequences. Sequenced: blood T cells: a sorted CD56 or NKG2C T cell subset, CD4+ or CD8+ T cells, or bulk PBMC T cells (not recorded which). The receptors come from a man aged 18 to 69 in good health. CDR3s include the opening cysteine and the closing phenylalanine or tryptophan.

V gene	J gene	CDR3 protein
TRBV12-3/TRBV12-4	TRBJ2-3	CASGLAGVSDTQYF
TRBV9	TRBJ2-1	CASSAGLANYNEQFF
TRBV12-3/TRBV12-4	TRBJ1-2	CASSSPLKDGYTF
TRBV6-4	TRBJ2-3	CASSLTGGKSDTQYF
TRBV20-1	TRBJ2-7	CSATTLAGDSLPYF
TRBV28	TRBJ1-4	CASSSNSGGLDEKLFF
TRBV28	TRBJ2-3	CASSLSLAGTSTDTQYF
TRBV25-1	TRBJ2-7	CASSDSWRGSSYEQYF
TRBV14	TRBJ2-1	CASSPISGRYQNEQFF
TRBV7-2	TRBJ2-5	CASSLGSIETQYF
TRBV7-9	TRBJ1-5	CASSEDNNQPQHF
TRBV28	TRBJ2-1	CASSLLGFGGQHPTEQFF
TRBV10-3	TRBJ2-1	CAISESGASSYNEQFF